This T cell receptor (beta chain) was found in a study of human T cells and chemical hapten exposure. Points from the study as a whole: Because they had alopecia, donors may respond immunologically unlike healthy people. Positively correlated with patch test score were the counts of PT1 expanded TCRs.

V lost 4 bases and J 4 bases, leaving 16 bases between the germline ends. Germline V lookup: CDR1 MNHEY, CDR2 SMNVEV (reference sequence). The CDR3 is made up of 15 amino acids. There are a few counts of this clonotype. Its cognate antigen is unknown. Time point: patch test 2, 6 weeks after DPC sensitization. Sample treatment: therapeutic diphenylcyclopropenone sensitization with weekly scalp DPC. For the library, individual cDNA molecules each received unique molecular identifiers. As originally analysed: Counts of TCRs in each sample centred on a median of approximately 100,000 and extended from roughly 23,000 to 700,000. MiXCR, run by TCRdb on the RACE reads, gives a single entry per CDR3 protein. TCRdb, not the authors, supplied the V and J calls. Here the sample spans tens of thousands of distinct CDR3 sequences, 8.5% being singletons.

Sequenced material: whole blood, taken in connection with sensitization to the hapten diphenylcyclopropenone (DPC). The J gene is TRBJ1-2, the V gene TRBV27, with TRBD1 as a possible D gene (5 bases). The sequence derives from a woman between 50 and 59 years old with alopecia areata. Some clones in this sample may be carry-over from other donors' samples. The CDR3, as DNA: TGTGCCAGCAGTTCCGACTTAGGGGAATTCTATGGCTACACCTTC. This translates into CASSSDLGEFYGYTF.